A single sample is the source of the 26 T cell receptor beta chains below, sequenced in a study of response to subunit inactivated influenza vaccine. TCRdb itself ran the RT-PCR reads through MiXCR, one entry per CDR3 protein. Here the sample spans 300,000 to 350,000 distinct CDR3 sequences, 21% being singletons. The source material was PBMCs from blood, sampled 21 months after vaccination. The receptor set was obtained from a man aged 50-75 years who received an inactivated influenza vaccine.

This clonotype showed up many times. V and J are TRBV10-2 and TRBJ1-4; no firm D call. V lost 4 bases, J lost 5 bases, and 11 bases lay in between. The length of the CDR3 is 14 residues. Germline lookup yields CDR1 WSHSY and CDR2 SAAADI. The CDR3 region is CASSGWTENEKLFF. In nucleotides, the CDR3 is TGCGCCAGCAGTGGATGGACGGAGAATGAAAAACTGTTTTTT.

The chain combines TRBV14 with TRBJ2-7; no clear D gene. CDR1 and CDR2 from the germline V gene are SGHDN and FVKESK. The CDR3 contains 14 residues. Trimming pared 4 bases from V and 9 bases from J, leaving 19 bases between. CDR3 in amino acids: CASSPRTTLDVQYF. CDR3 sequence (DNA): TGTGCCAGCAGCCCGAGGACCACCTTGGATGTGCAGTACTTC.

The genes are TRBV6-2 or TRBV6-3 and TRBJ2-5, with 10 bases matching TRBD2. CDR1 is MNHEY and CDR2 is SVGEGT in the germline V gene. The length of the CDR3 is 16 residues. V was clipped by 2 bases and J by 0 bases; unmatched bases: 3. CDR3 protein: CASSYPSGGHQETQYF. The CDR3 DNA is TGTGCCAGCAGTTACCCTAGCGGGGGACACCAAGAGACCCAGTACTTC.

The chain links TRBV4-3 to TRBJ2-7; unclear D gene. This CDR3 contains 15 residues. V lost 0 bases, J lost 3 bases, and 12 bases lay in between. The germline V gene encodes CDR1 LGHNA and CDR2 YSLEER. The CDR3 protein is CASSQDAQTSYEQYF. CDR3 DNA sequence: TGCGCCAGCAGCCAAGATGCTCAGACCAGCTACGAGCAGTACTTC.

The chain links TRBV12-3 or TRBV12-4 to TRBJ2-7, with D maybe TRBD1 (6 bases). The ends were cut back, 7 bases at V and 6 bases at J, with 16 bases in the middle. CDR3 size: 13 residues. For the CDR3, the DNA is TGTGCCAGCAAACTACCGACAGGCGGCGAGCAGTACTTC. This translates into CASKLPTGGEQYF.

This clonotype has more than one count but fewer than ten. In DNA, the CDR3 is TGTGCCAGTAGTCTTTCGGGGGTCAATCAGCCCCAGCATTTT. Translating gives CASSLSGVNQPQHF. This rearrangement joins TRBV19 to TRBJ1-5, with D possibly TRBD1 on 5 matching bases. With 5 bases removed from V and 3 bases from J, the gap between germline ends came to 11 bases. CDR1 is LNHDA and CDR2 is SQIVND in the germline V gene (reference sequence). This CDR3 is 14 amino acids long.

The rearrangement joins TRBV7-8 to TRBJ2-7; unclear D gene. The germline V gene has CDR1 SGHVS and CDR2 FQNEAQ. Trimming stripped 2 bases from V and 6 bases from J, with 11 bases between. This CDR3 comprises 13 residues. CDR3 bases: TGTGCCAGCAGCTTAACCCCCACGGGCGAGCAGTACTTC. It yields the protein CASSLTPTGEQYF. Together with reference TRBV7-8 and TRBJ2-7, the CDR3 gives the full variable domain: GAGVSQSPRYKVAKRGQDVALRCDPISGHVSLFWYQQALGQGPEFLTYFQNEAQLDKSGLPSDRFFAERPEGSVSTLKIQRTQQEDSAVYLCASSLTPTGEQYFGPGTRLTVT.

A remark on this clonotype: A clone one base away is much larger, so this may be a read error. The chain employs TRBV27 and TRBJ2-1; D perhaps matches TRBD1 (5 bases). The CDR3 length is 15 residues. V shed 4 bases and J shed 1 base, with 11 bases lying between them. CDR1 is MNHEY, CDR2 SMNVEV, per germline (reference sequence). The CDR3 DNA is TGTGCCAGCAGTTCCTCGGCAGGGTCCTACAATGAGCAGTTCTTC. This translates into CASSSSAGSYNEQFF.

This clonotype has just a few counts. CDR3 bases: TGTGCCAGCGGAACCCTCCAGGGCGCGGAGCTGTTTTTT. Amino acid sequence: CASGTLQGAELFF. The rearrangement uses TRBV12-3 or TRBV12-4 and TRBJ2-2, with D possibly being TRBD1 (5 bases). The CDR3 runs to 13 residues. V was shortened by 8 bases and J by 10 bases, with 17 bases between the two germline ends.

The chain employs TRBV6-2 or TRBV6-3 and TRBJ1-6; D unresolved. The germline gives CDR1 MNHEY, CDR2 SVGEGT. The CDR3 totals 11 residues. Trimming cost V 5 bases and J 14 bases, with 10 bases left between them. The CDR3 sequence: CASSNLVALHF. CDR3 bases: TGTGCCAGCAGTAACCTTGTGGCCCTCCACTTT.

This chain connects TRBV12-5 to TRBJ2-3; TRBD1 matches at 8 bases. CDR1 is LGHNT and CDR2 is FRNRAP in the germline V gene. This CDR3 region has 15 residues. The ends lost 5 bases at V and 0 bases at J; junction bases unmatched: 4. CDR3 sequence reads: CASGTDRGSTDTQYF. The CDR3 DNA reads as TGTGCTAGTGGTACCGACAGGGGCAGCACAGATACGCAGTATTTT.

The rearrangement uses TRBV10-3 and TRBJ2-7, with 13 bases that match TRBD2. J was trimmed by 0 bases and V by 6 bases; bases with no gene match: 5. Germline CDR1 and CDR2: ENHRY and SYGVKD. This CDR3 contains 16 residues. The chain's CDR3 is CAIRRRTSGSSYEQYF. As DNA, the CDR3 is TGTGCCATCAGGCGCAGGACTAGCGGGAGCTCCTACGAGCAGTACTTC.

The genes are TRBV28 and TRBJ2-7; TRBD2 might be the D (7 bases). CDR3 length: 14 residues. Germline values: CDR1 MDHEN, CDR2 SYDVKM. Trimming left V 2 bases short and J 6 bases short, with 14 bases between. The CDR3 reads CASSLDFGGREQYF. CDR3 DNA: TGTGCCAGCAGTTTAGATTTCGGGGGGCGCGAGCAGTACTTC.

V is TRBV12-3 or TRBV12-4 and J is TRBJ2-7, with a tentative D call TRBD1 (6 bases). The CDR3 covers 15 residues. V lost 0 bases and J 3 bases, leaving 12 bases between the germline ends. The DNA for the CDR3 is TGTGCCAGCAGTTTAGCGGTGACAGGTGTCTACGAGCAGTACTTC. This sequence encodes CASSLAVTGVYEQYF.

The chain employs TRBV7-2 and TRBJ1-3; D remains ambiguous. V shed 1 base and J shed 5 bases, with 6 bases lying between them. Per the germline V gene, CDR1 is SGHTA and CDR2 is FQGNSA. This CDR3 is built from 13 residues. CDR3 coding DNA: TGTGCCAGCAGCTTAGGGACCAGAAACACCATATATTTT. Its protein product is CASSLGTRNTIYF. Using reference TRBV7-2 and TRBJ1-3 for the parts outside the CDR3, the full variable domain is GAGVSQSPSNKVTEKGKDVELRCDPISGHTALYWYRQSLGQGLEFLIYFQGNSAPDKSGLPSDRFSAERTGGSVSTLTIQRTQQEDSAVYLCASSLGTRNTIYFGEGSWLTVV.

Regarding this clonotype: The junction departs from the called germline gene at one end, perhaps through a read error. This chain joins TRBV5-5 and TRBJ2-7, with D uncertain. CDR3 size: 14 residues. Germline CDR1 is SGHKS and CDR2 is YYEKEE (reference sequence). The CDR3 is CASSPAASTYEQYF. The DNA for the CDR3 is TGCGCCAGCAGTCCCGCAGCTTCAACCTACGAGCAGTACTTC.

The chain links TRBV12-3 or TRBV12-4 to TRBJ2-3; possibly TRBD1 for D (5 bases). CDR3 length equals 14 residues. The V end was cut by 7 bases, the J end by 1 base, with 12 bases between. The CDR3 loop is CASTQGPGTDTQYF. The CDR3 region has the DNA TGTGCCAGCACTCAGGGCCCTGGCACAGATACGCAGTATTTT.

V and J are TRBV6-2 or TRBV6-3 and TRBJ2-7; possibly TRBD1 for D (6 bases). Per germline, CDR1 MNHEY and CDR2 SVGEGT. This CDR3 is built from 14 residues. V lost 6 bases and J lost 6, with 18 bases in between. The CDR3 DNA follows: TGTGCCAGCAGCTCGGACAGTTGGGGTGTCGAGCAGTACTTC. It translates to CASSSDSWGVEQYF.

This clonotype was counted only a few times. Compared with germline, one end of the junction differs, possibly owing to a read error. The chain has TRBV25-1 and TRBJ2-3, with D unresolved. Germline V gene sequence: CDR1 MGHDK, CDR2 SYGVNS. This CDR3 contains 9 residues. CDR3 amino acids: CASKDTQYF. As DNA, the CDR3 is TGTGCCAGCAAAGATACGCAGTATTTT.

The chain has TRBV4-3 and TRBJ2-7; D perhaps matches TRBD1 (6 bases). V dropped 0 bases and J dropped 1 base, with 10 bases sitting between them. From germline, CDR1 is LGHNA and CDR2 YSLEER. This CDR3 has 15 amino acids. The CDR3: CASSQDMGASYEQYF. The CDR3 coding sequence is TGCGCCAGCAGCCAAGACATGGGGGCTTCCTACGAGCAGTACTTC.

The chain joins TRBV5-1 to TRBJ2-7; D is perhaps TRBD1 or TRBD2 (5 bases each). V lost 4 bases to trimming and J lost 3 bases, with 17 bases between them. This CDR3 has 15 amino acids. The germline V gene has CDR1 SGHRS and CDR2 YFSETQ. The CDR3 protein is CASSRRGEGYYEQYF. Written as DNA, the CDR3 is TGCGCCAGCAGCAGAAGAGGGGAAGGTTACTACGAGCAGTACTTC.

This clonotype has a handful of counts. The genes are TRBV9 and TRBJ2-2, with a possible D match to TRBD2 (5 bases). Trimming removed 3 bases at V and 5 bases at J, with 11 bases between. The CDR3 has 14 amino acids. Germline assignment: CDR1 SGDLS and CDR2 YYNGEE. CDR3 sequence (DNA): TGTGCCAGCAGCGCACTCCGGAGGACCGGGGAGCTGTTTTTT. It encodes CASSALRRTGELFF.

This clonotype was counted only a few times. The chain joins TRBV12-3 or TRBV12-4 to TRBJ2-5; the D is unclear. V dropped 5 bases and J dropped 4 bases, with 14 bases sitting between them. CDR3 length: 14 amino acids. The CDR3 sequence: CASSPAQARETQYF. The CDR3 DNA follows: TGTGCCAGCAGTCCCGCCCAGGCGAGAGAGACCCAGTACTTC.

This clonotype was counted only a few times. The chain carries TRBV3-1 and TRBJ1-1, with D possibly matching TRBD1 (5 bases). The CDR3 extends over 16 amino acids. Germline CDR1 reads LGHDT; CDR2 reads YNNKEL (reference sequence). Trimming shortened V by 0 bases and J by 0 bases, and 11 bases separated the two germline ends. CDR3 protein: CASSQDSTAVNTEAFF. CDR3 DNA sequence: TGTGCCAGCAGCCAAGATTCGACAGCGGTGAACACTGAAGCTTTCTTT.

The chain employs TRBV12-3 or TRBV12-4 and TRBJ1-1; 11 bases align to TRBD1. This CDR3 has 14 amino acids. With V trimmed by 5 bases and J by 6 bases, 5 bases remained unmatched. The CDR3 spells CASSHGQGASEAFF. CDR3 bases: TGTGCCAGCAGTCATGGACAGGGGGCGTCTGAAGCTTTCTTT.

This clonotype came up a few times. The rearrangement uses TRBV28 and TRBJ2-7; 9 bases align to TRBD1. V lost 7 bases, J lost 4 bases, and 8 bases stayed unmatched. From germline, CDR1 is MDHEN and CDR2 SYDVKM. The CDR3 is 14 amino acids. CDR3 region: CASKGQGSLYEQYF. The CDR3 DNA sequence: TGTGCCAGCAAAGGACAGGGGAGTTTGTACGAGCAGTACTTC. Supplemented by reference TRBV28 and TRBJ2-7, the full variable domain reads DVKVTQSSRYLVKRTGEKVFLECVQDMDHENMFWYRQDPGLGLRLIYFSYDVKMKEKGDIPEGYSVSREKKERFSLILESASTNQTSMYLCASKGQGSLYEQYFGPGTRLTVT.